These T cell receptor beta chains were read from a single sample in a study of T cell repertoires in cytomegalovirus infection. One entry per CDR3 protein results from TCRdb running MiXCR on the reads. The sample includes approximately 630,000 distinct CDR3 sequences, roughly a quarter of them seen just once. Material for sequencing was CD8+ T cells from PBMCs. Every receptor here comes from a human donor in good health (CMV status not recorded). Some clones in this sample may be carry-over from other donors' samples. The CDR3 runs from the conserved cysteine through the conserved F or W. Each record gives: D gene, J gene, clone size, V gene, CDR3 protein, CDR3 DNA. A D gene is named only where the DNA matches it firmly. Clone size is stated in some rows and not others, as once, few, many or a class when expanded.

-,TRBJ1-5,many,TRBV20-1,CSARGPESRNQPQHF,TGCAGTGCTAGAGGGCCCGAAAGTCGCAATCAGCCCCAGCATTTT
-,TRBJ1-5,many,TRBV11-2,CASSLDSDRTQPQHF,TGTGCCAGCAGCTTAGATAGCGACAGGACTCAGCCCCAGCATTTT
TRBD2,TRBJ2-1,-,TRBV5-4,CASSLARSGGAHEQFF,TGTGCCAGCAGCTTGGCGAGGAGCGGGGGGGCCCATGAGCAGTTCTTC
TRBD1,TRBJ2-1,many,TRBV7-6,CASSPRQQGSEQFF,TGTGCCAGCAGCCCTCGACAACAGGGGAGTGAGCAGTTCTTC
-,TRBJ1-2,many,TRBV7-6,CASSLEKGNYGYTF,TGTGCCAGCAGCTTAGAAAAGGGGAACTATGGCTACACCTTC
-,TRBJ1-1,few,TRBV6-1,CASSSAGSAFF,TGTGCCTCCTCCTCGGCGGGATCCGCTTTCTTT
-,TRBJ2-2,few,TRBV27,CASLGGGDSRGELFF,TGTGCCAGCCTGGGTGGTGGTGATTCGAGGGGGGAGCTGTTTTTT
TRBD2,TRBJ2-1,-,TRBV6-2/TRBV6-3,CASSYGTSGVDEQFF,TGTGCCAGCAGTTATGGGACTAGCGGGGTCGATGAGCAGTTCTTC
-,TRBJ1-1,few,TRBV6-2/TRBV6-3,CASSYPLATEAFF,TGTGCCAGCAGTTACCCCTTGGCCACTGAAGCTTTCTTT
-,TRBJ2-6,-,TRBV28,CASSLLSTGIVLAGANVLTF,TGTGCCAGCAGTCTTCTATCTACCGGCATCGTTTTGGCTGGGGCCAACGTCCTGACTTTC
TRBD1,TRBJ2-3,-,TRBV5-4,CASSPPPDRVEDTQYF,TGTGCCAGCAGCCCCCCCCCCGACAGGGTGGAAGATACGCAGTATTTT
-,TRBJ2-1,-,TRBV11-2,CASSFGEYPGNEQFF,TGTGCCAGCAGCTTCGGGGAATACCCTGGCAATGAGCAGTTCTTC
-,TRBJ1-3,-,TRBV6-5,CASSYSGDPNSGNTIYF,TGTGCCAGCAGTTACTCCGGAGACCCGAACTCTGGAAACACCATATATTTT
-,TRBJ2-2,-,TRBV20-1,CSGQGSYTGELFF,TGCAGTGGGCAGGGGTCCTACACCGGGGAGCTGTTTTTT
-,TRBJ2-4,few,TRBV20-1,CSAGGYIQYF,TGCAGTGCTGGGGGGTACATTCAGTACTTC
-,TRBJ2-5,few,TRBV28,CATTPNLIRETQYF,TGTGCCACCACCCCGAACCTGATTCGAGAGACCCAGTACTTC
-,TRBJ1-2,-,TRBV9,CASSLKGSYGYTF,TGTGCCAGCAGTCTGAAGGGGAGTTATGGCTACACCTTC
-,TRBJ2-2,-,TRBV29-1,CSVVLNTGELFF,TGCAGCGTTGTCCTTAACACCGGGGAGCTGTTTTTT
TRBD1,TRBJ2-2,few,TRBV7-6,CASSLGRQGANTGELFF,TGTGCCAGCAGCTTAGGGCGACAGGGGGCGAACACCGGGGAGCTGTTTTTT
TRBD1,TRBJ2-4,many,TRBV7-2,CASSFTGQGRTKNIQYF,TGTGCCAGCAGCTTTACAGGACAGGGTCGCACCAAAAACATTCAGTACTTC
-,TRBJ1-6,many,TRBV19,CASTRGARNSPLHF,TGTGCCAGTACCCGAGGGGCAAGGAATTCACCCCTCCACTTT
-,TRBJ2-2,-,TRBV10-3,CAIAVVKRRNTGELFF,TGTGCCATCGCAGTTGTTAAAAGGAGGAACACCGGGGAGCTGTTTTTT
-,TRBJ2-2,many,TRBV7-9,CASSPQVGANTGELFF,TGTGCCAGCAGCCCGCAGGTCGGGGCGAACACCGGGGAGCTGTTTTTT